Here is one TCR beta chain with its context. What it binds is not known. Naive CD8 isolation took CD45RO-negative cells positively selected for CCR7 and excluded terminally differentiated effector memory CD45RA+ cells. The data were obtained in a study of shared clonotypes between healthy human individuals. General observations from the study: All-four-donor shared clonotypes had higher generation probabilities than non-shared clonotypes did.

As processed by the authors: Junction-only immunoSEQ data arrived without quality scores, meaning filtering differed. Using immunoSEQ multiplex PCR, the repertoire was profiled, and TCRdb retains in-frame clones only, with some absent. V and J calls and clone size are copied from that table; D and trimming were computed from the DNA. The table records about 590,000 clones, roughly 96% of them present only once. From germline, CDR1 is MNHNS and CDR2 SASEGT. V was trimmed by 3 bases and J by 3 bases, leaving 18 bases between them. This CDR3 comprises 16 residues. Sequencing was performed on naive CD8+ T cells sorted from blood. This TCR was sampled from a woman in her twenties or thirties in good health. The rearrangement uses TRBV6-1 and TRBJ2-7, with D maybe TRBD2 (6 bases). CDR3 coding DNA: TGTGCCAGCAGTGATTTAGGCCGAGCGGGTGGCTACGAGCAGTACTTC. Protein product: CASSDLGRAGGYEQYF.